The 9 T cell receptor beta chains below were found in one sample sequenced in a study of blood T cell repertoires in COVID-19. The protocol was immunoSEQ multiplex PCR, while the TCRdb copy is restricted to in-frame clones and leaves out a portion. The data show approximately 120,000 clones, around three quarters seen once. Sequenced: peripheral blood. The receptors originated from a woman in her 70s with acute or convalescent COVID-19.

The DNA of the CDR3 is TGCAGCGTCCGGAGACTAGCGGGTACTACTCTTTCAGATACGCAGTATTTT. Its protein is CSVRRLAGTTLSDTQYF. This chain connects TRBV29-1 to TRBJ2-3, with 10 bases matching TRBD2. The CDR3 has 17 residues. The V segment lost 6 bases and the J segment 4 bases; nucleotides outside the gene matches: 16. Germline lookup yields CDR1 SQVTM and CDR2 ANQGSEA.

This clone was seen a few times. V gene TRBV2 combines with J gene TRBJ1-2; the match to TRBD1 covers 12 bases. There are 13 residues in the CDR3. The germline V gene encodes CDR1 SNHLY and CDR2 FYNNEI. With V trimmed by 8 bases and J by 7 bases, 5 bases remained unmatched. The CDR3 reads CASVGQGAGGYTF. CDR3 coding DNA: TGTGCCAGCGTGGGACAGGGGGCGGGTGGCTACACCTTC.

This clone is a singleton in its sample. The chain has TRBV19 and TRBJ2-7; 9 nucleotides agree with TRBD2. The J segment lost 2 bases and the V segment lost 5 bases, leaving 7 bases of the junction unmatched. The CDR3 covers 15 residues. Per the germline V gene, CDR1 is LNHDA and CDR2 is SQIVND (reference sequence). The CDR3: CASSPAGGLAYEQYF. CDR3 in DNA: TGTGCCAGTAGTCCGGCGGGAGGGTTGGCCTACGAGCAGTACTTC.

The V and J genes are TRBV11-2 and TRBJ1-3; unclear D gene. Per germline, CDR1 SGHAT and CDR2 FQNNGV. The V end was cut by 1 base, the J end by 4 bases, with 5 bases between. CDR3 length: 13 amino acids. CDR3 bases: TGTGCCAGCAGCTTAGGACTGGGAAACACCATATATTTT. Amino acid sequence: CASSLGLGNTIYF. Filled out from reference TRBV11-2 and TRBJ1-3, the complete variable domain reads EAGVAQSPRYKIIEKRQSVAFWCNPISGHATLYWYQQILGQGPKLLIQFQNNGVVDDSQLPKDRFSAERLKGVDSTLKIQPAKLEDSAVYLCASSLGLGNTIYFGEGSWLTVV.

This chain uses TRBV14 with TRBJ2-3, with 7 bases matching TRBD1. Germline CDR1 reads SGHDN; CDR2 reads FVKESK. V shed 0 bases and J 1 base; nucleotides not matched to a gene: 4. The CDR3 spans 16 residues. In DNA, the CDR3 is TGTGCCAGCAGCCAAGATAGTGGGACAGGCACAGATACGCAGTATTTT. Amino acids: CASSQDSGTGTDTQYF.

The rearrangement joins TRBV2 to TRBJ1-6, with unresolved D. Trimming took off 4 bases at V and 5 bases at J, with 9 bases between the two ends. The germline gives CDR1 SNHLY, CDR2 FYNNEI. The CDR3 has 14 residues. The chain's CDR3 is CASSARENNSPLHF. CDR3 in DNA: TGTGCCAGCAGTGCCCGGGAAAATAATTCACCCCTCCACTTT.

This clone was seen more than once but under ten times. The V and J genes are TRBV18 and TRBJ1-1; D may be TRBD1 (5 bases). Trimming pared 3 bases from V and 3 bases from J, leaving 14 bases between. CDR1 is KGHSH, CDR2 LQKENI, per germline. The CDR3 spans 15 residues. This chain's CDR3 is CASSPFAGDHTEAFF. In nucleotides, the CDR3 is TGTGCCAGCTCACCTTTCGCGGGGGACCACACTGAAGCTTTCTTT.

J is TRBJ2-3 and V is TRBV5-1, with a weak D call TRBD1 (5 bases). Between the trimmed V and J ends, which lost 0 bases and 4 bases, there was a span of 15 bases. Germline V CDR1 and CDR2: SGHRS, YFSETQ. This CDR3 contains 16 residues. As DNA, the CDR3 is TGCGCCAGCAGCTTGGAAGGTCCCAGGGTCGCAGATACGCAGTATTTT. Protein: CASSLEGPRVADTQYF.

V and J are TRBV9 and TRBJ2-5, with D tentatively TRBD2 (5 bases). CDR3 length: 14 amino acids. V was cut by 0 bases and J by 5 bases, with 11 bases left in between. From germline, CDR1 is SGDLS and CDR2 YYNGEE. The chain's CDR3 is CASSVGLALETQYF. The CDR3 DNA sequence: TGTGCCAGCAGCGTAGGTTTAGCGTTGGAGACCCAGTACTTC.